This TCR beta chain was sequenced in a study of shared clonotypes between healthy human individuals. Study-level information: Researchers drew samples from a couple of women and a few men aged 18 to 49.

Samples left unsorted employed around 95 million PBMCs for genomic DNA. Germline V lookup: CDR1 SGHDT, CDR2 YYEEEE. V was trimmed by 0 bases and J by 0 bases, leaving 10 bases between them. CDR3 size: 16 residues. Every subset had its genomic DNA shared out evenly among several immunoSEQ plates. With ten immunoSEQ deep assay plates, unsorted PBMC DNA underwent sequencing. Assay: immunoSEQ multiplex PCR; the TCRdb copy retains only in-frame clones and omits some. The sample has a few hundred thousand clones, 60% to 80% seen once; the top ten hold 12%. The sample was PBMCs. The chain is built from TRBV5-6 and TRBJ2-1; D tentatively fits TRBD1 or TRBD2 (5 bases each). The sequence came from a woman between 40 and 50 years old in good health. Some clones in this sample may be carry-over from other donors' samples. CDR3 sequence: CASSLGRGYSYNEQFF. CDR3 sequence (DNA): TGTGCCAGCAGCTTGGGACGGGGCTACTCCTACAATGAGCAGTTCTTC.